This T cell receptor (beta chain) was observed in a study of shared clonotypes between healthy human individuals. Overall study context: The study used three CD4 naive, three CD4 memory, two CD8 naive and one CD8 memory plate per donor.

The length of the CDR3 is 13 residues. The V gene lost 3 bases and the J gene lost 4 bases, with 9 bases spanning the gap. Looked up from germline, CDR1 is SEHNR and CDR2 is FQNEAQ (reference sequence). Study processing details: From ImmunoSEQ came sequences covering only the junction and carrying no quality scores, so filtering differed. The table came from immunoSEQ multiplex PCR; TCRdb's copy has only in-frame clones and leaves some out. V and J calls and clone size come straight from that table; D and trimming were deduced from the DNA. There are millions of clones in the sample; around nine tenths occur only once, and around 0.14% lies in the top ten.

Input material: naive CD4+ T cells sorted from blood. Described subset: CD45RA+ positively selected. The source of this sequence is a young man in good health. The gene calls are TRBV7-9 and TRBJ1-2, with D tentatively TRBD1 (5 bases). The CDR3 DNA is TGTGCCAGCAGCTTGGACAATCTCTATGGCTACACCTTC. Amino acids: CASSLDNLYGYTF.